This T cell receptor beta chain originates from a study of radiotherapy plus CTLA-4 blockade in lung cancer. Background on the study: Objective responses were observed in approximately 20% of patients, and disease control was achieved by 30% to 40%. Regarding the study as a whole: TCR clones originating in tumors grew in number in blood after radiotherapy plus ipilimumab.

This table comes from immunoSEQ multiplex PCR, and its TCRdb copy is limited to in-frame clones, with some not included. The sample shows 55,000 to 75,000 clones, approximately 79% of them seen only once. From germline, CDR1 is SGDLS and CDR2 YYNGEE. J was trimmed by 4 bases and V by 4 bases; bases with no gene match: 13. CDR3 size: 17 residues. As to this clone: Its cognate antigen is unknown.

V usage is TRBV9 and J usage is TRBJ1-1; 10 bases agree with TRBD1. The specimen was peripheral blood, collected from a patient treated with radiotherapy plus ipilimumab. The TCR sequence derives from a human donor with non-small cell lung cancer whose response to radiotherapy plus ipilimumab could not be evaluated. Some clones in this sample may be carry-over from other donors' samples. The CDR3 protein is CASSFTAGDRGPTEAFF. CDR3 DNA sequence: TGTGCCAGCAGCTTCACGGCCGGGGACAGGGGCCCCACTGAAGCTTTCTTT.